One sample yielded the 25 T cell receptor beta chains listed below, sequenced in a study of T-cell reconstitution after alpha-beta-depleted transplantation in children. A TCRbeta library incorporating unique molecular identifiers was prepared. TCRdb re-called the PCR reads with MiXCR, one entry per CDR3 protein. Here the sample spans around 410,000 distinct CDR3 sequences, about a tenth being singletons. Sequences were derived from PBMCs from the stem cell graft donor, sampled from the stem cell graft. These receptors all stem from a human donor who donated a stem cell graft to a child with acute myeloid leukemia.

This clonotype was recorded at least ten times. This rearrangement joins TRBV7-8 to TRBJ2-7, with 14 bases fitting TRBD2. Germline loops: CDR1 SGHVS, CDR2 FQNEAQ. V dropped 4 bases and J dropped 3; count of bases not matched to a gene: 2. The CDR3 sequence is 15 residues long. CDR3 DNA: TGTGCCAGCAGCTCAGGGACTAGCGGGGGCTACGAGCAGTACGTC. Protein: CASSSGTSGGYEQYV.

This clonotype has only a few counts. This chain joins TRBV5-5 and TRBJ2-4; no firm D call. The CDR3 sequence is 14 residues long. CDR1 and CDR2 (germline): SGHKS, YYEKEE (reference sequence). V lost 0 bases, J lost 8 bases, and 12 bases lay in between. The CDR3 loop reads CASSLVLPLDIQYF. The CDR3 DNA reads TGTGCCAGCAGCTTGGTGTTGCCGTTGGACATTCAGTACTTC. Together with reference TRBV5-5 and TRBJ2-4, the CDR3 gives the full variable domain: DAGVTQSPTHLIKTRGQQVTLRCSPISGHKSVSWYQQVLGQGPQFIFQYYEKEERGRGNFPDRFSARQFPNYSSELNVNALLLGDSALYLCASSLVLPLDIQYFGAGTRLSVL.

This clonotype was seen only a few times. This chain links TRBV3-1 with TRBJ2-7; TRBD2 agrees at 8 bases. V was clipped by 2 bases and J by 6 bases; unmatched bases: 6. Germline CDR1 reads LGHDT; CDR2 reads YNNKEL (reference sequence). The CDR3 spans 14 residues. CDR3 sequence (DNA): TGTGCCAGCAGCCAACGGGGGGGCCGCGGCGAGCAGTACGTC. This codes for CASSQRGGRGEQYV.

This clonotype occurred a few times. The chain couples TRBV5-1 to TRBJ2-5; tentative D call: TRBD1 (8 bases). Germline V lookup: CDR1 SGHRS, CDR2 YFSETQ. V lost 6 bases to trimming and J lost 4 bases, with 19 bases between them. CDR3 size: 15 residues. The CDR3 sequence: CASIQGAGAGETQYF. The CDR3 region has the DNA TGCGCCAGCATCCAGGGGGCGGGGGCTGGAGAGACCCAGTACTTC.

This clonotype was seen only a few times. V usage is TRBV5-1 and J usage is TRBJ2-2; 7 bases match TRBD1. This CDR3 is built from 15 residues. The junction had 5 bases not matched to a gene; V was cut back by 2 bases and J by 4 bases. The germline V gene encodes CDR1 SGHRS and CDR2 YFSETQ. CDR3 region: CASSFGDRPTGELFF. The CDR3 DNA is TGCGCCAGCAGCTTCGGGGACAGACCCACCGGGGAGCTGTTTTTT.

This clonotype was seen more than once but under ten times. The CDR3 region is CASSSSPLDEQYV. The CDR3, as DNA: TGCGCCAGCAGCTCCTCCCCGCTCGACGAGCAGTACGTC. The chain combines TRBV5-1 with TRBJ2-7; unclear D gene. The V end lost 3 bases, the J end lost 5 bases, and 12 bases lay between the germline ends. Germline CDR1 reads SGHRS; CDR2 reads YFSETQ. The CDR3 length is 13 residues.

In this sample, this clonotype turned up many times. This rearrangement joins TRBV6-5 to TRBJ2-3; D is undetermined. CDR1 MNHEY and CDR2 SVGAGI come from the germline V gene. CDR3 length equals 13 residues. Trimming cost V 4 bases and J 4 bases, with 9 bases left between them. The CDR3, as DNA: TGTGCCAGCAGTTCCGATGGTCCAGATACGCAGTATTTT. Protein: CASSSDGPDTQYF.

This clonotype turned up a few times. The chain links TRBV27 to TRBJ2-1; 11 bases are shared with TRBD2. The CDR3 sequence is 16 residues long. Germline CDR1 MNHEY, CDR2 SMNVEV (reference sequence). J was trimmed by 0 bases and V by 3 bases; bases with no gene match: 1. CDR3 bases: TGTGCCAGCAGTTTCGGACTAGCGGGCTCCTACAATGAGCAGTTCTTC. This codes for CASSFGLAGSYNEQFF.

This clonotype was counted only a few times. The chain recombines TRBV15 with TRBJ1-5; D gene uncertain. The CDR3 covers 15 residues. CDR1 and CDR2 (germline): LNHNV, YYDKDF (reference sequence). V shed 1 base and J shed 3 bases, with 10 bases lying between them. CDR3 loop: CATSRGFSYNQPQHF. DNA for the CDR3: TGTGCCACCAGCAGAGGCTTTTCCTACAATCAGCCCCAGCATTTT.

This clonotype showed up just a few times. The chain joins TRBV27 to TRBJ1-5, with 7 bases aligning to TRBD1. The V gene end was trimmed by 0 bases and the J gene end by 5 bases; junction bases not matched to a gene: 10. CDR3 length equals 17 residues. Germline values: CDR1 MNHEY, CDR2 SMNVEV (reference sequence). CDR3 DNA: TGTGCCAGCAGTTTATCGGTTCCTGCAGGGGGGCATCAGCCCCAGCATTTT. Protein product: CASSLSVPAGGHQPQHF.

The CDR3 nucleotides read TGTGCCAGCAGCTTGCAGGGGACGGCCGGGGAGCTGTTTTTT. Encoded protein: CASSLQGTAGELFF. V usage is TRBV5-4 and J usage is TRBJ2-2; D may be TRBD1 (6 bases). CDR1 is SGHNT, CDR2 YYREEE, per germline (reference sequence). The V end was cut by 1 base, the J end by 6 bases, with 10 bases between. The CDR3 extends over 14 amino acids.

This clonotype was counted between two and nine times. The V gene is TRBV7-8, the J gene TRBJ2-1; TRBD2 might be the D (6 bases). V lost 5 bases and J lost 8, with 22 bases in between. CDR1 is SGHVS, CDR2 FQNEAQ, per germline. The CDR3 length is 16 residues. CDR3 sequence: CASSPPGRDSQYEQFF. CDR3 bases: TGTGCCAGCAGCCCTCCCGGGAGAGACTCTCAATATGAGCAGTTCTTC.

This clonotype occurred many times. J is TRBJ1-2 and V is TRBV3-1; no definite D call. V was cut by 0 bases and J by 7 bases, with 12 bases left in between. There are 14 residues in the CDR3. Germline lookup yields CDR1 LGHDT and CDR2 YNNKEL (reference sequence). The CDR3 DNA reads TGTGCCAGCAGCCAAGACACGGACTGGGGTGGCTACACCTTC. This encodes CASSQDTDWGGYTF.

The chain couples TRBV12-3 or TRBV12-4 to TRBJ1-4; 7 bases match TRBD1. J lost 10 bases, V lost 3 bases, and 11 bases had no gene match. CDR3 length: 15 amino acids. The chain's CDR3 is CASSFGGGGLRKLFF. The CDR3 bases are TGTGCCAGCAGTTTCGGAGGGGGCGGTCTCAGAAAACTGTTTTTT.

The CDR3 here is CSVEDYPGGDGYTF. DNA for the CDR3: TGCAGCGTTGAGGATTACCCGGGGGGGGATGGCTACACCTTC. The chain joins TRBV29-1 to TRBJ1-2; possibly TRBD1 for D (5 bases). The CDR3 consists of 14 residues. CDR1 and CDR2 from the germline V gene are SQVTM and ANQGSEA. Trimming stripped 3 bases from V and 6 bases from J, with 17 bases between.

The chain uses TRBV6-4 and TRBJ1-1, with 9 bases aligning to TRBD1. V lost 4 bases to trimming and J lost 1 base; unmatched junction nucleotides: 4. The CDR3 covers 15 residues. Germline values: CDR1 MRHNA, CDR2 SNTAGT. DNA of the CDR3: TGTGCCAGCAGTGTATCGACAGGGGGGAACACTGAAGCTTTCTTT. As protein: CASSVSTGGNTEAFF.

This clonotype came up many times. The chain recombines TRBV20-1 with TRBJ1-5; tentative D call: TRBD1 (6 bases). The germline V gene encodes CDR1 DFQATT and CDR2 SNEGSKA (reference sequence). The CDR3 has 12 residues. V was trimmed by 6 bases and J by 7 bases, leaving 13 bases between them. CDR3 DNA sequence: TGCAGTGCGCTGCAGGGGTACCAGCCCCAGCATTTT. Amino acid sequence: CSALQGYQPQHF.

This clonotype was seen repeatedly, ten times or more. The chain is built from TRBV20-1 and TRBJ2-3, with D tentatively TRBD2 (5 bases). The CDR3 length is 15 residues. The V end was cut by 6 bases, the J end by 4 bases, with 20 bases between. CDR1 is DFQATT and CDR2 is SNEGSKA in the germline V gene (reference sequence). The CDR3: CSARVTGQGADTQYF. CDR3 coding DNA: TGCAGTGCGCGGGTTACGGGTCAAGGAGCAGATACGCAGTATTTT.

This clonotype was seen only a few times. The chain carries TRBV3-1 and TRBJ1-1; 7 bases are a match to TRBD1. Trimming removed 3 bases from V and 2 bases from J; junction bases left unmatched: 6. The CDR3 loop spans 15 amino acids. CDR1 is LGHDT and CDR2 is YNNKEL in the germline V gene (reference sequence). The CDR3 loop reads CASSHAGQLNTEAFF. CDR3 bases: TGTGCCAGCAGCCACGCGGGACAGCTCAACACTGAAGCTTTCTTT.

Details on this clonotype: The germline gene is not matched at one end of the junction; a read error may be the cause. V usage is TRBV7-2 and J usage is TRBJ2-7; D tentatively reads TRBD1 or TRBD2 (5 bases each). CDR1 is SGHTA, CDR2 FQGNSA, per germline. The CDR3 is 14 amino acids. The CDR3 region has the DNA TGTGCCAGCAGCTTAGGGTTTGAGGGGCGCAAGTCCTTCTTC. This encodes CASSLGFEGRKSFF.

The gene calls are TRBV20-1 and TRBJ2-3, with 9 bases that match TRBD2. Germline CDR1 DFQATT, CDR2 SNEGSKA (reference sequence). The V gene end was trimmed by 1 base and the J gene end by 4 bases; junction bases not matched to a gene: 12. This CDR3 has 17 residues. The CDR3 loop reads CSARVPMRGGLADTQYF. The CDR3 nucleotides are TGCAGTGCTAGAGTCCCGATGCGGGGGGGCCTCGCAGATACGCAGTATTTT.

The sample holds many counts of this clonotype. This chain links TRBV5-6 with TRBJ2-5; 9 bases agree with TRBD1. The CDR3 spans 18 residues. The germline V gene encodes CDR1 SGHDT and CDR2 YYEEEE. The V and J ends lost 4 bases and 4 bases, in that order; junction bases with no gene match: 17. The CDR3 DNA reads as TGTGCCAGCAGCGCATCCGGGACAGGGATTCTAAATGGAGAGACCCAGTACTTC. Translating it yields CASSASGTGILNGETQYF.

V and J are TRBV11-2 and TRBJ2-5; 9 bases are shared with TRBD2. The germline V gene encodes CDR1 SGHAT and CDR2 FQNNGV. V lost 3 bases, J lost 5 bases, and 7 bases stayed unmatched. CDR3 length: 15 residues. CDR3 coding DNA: TGTGCCAGCAGCTTTGGCGGGGGGGCCGGTGAGACCCAGTACTTC. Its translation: CASSFGGGAGETQYF. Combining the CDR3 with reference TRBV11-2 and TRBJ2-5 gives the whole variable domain EAGVAQSPRYKIIEKRQSVAFWCNPISGHATLYWYQQILGQGPKLLIQFQNNGVVDDSQLPKDRFSAERLKGVDSTLKIQPAKLEDSAVYLCASSFGGGAGETQYFGPGTRLLVL.

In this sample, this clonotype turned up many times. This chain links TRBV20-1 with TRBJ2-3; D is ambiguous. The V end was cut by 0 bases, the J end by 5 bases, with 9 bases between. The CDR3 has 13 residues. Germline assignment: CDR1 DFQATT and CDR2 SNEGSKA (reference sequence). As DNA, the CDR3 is TGCAGTGCTAGAGAGGTAGCCGTAGATACGCAGTATTTT. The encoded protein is CSAREVAVDTQYF.

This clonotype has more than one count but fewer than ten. The CDR3 protein is CASSQAMDRTNEKLFF. The CDR3, as DNA: TGCGCCAGCAGCCAAGCGATGGACCGTACTAATGAAAAACTGTTTTTT. This rearrangement joins TRBV4-3 to TRBJ1-4; D remains unclear. This CDR3 is built from 16 residues. Germline CDR1 is LGHNA and CDR2 is YSLEER. V was trimmed by 1 base and J by 2 bases, leaving 11 bases between them.